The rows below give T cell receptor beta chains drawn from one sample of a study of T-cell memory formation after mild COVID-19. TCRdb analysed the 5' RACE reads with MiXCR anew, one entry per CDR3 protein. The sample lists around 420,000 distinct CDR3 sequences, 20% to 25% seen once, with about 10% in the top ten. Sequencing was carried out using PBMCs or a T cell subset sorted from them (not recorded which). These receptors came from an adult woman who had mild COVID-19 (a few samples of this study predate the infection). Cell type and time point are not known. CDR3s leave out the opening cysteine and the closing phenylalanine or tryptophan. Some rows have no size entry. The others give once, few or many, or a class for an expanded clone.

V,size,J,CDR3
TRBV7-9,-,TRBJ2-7,ASSNRALSYEQY
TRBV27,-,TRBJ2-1,ASRAFAGSYNEQF
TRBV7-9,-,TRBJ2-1,ASSSRGRGSEQF
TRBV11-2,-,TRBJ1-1,ASSLVIGGVYEAF
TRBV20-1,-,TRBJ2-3,SARDVSLGISDTQY
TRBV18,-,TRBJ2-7,ASSPSGTRGGYEQY
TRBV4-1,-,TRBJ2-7,ASSQRQASYEQY
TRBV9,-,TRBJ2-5,ASSVDLGGETQY
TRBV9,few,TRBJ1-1,ASSVAWGADTEAF
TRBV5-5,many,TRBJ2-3,ASSLAGTGGDTQY
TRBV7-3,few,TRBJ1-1,ASSPSTGGFTEAF
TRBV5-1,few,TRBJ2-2,ASSAGTNTGELF
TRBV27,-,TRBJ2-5,ASSSTERTQY
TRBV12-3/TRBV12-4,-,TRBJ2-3,ASSNLAGTDTQY
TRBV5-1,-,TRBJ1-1,ASSLVGQMNTEAF
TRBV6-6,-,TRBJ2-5,ASSYSSLSGKETQY
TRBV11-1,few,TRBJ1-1,ASSPPVRGSNTEAF
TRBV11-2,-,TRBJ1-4,ASSFRVGEKLF
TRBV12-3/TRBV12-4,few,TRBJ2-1,ASRHSGGAGNEQF
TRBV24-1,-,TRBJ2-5,ATSGKGTSNQETQY
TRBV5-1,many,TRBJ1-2,ASSFTGAENYGYT
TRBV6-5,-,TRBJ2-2,ASSYSDRAGTGELF
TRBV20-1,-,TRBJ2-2,SATQGAVGELF
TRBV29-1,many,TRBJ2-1,SVEPWEINEQF